This T cell receptor (beta chain) appears in the sequencing data of a study of early T cells in non-severe SARS-CoV-2 infection. Individually, cDNA molecules had unique molecular identifiers attached to them. TCRdb itself ran the 5' RACE reads through MiXCR, one entry per CDR3 protein. The sample carries 40,000 to 45,000 distinct CDR3 sequences, less than 6.5% recorded once. This clonotype was counted ten times or more. V was shortened by 2 bases and J by 0 bases, with 8 bases between the two germline ends. Germline assignment: CDR1 MDHEN and CDR2 SYDVKM. This CDR3 has 15 residues. The TCR was taken from an adult who was a healthcare worker with PCR-confirmed SARS-CoV-2 infection or an uninfected control (not recorded which). J is TRBJ2-4 and V is TRBV28; no clear D gene. The material sequenced was whole blood, taken at baseline. CDR3 nucleotides: TGTGCCAGCAGTTTAGATTACGCAGCCAAAAACATTCAGTACTTC. Translation: CASSLDYAAKNIQYF.